The T cell receptor beta chain under discussion was sequenced for a study of T cell repertoires in cytomegalovirus infection. About the study: Recently identified HLA-C-restricted and well-studied HLA-B-restricted CMV epitopes were used. Public signatures in TCR beta pointed to CMV infection and matching HLA type. Study conclusions and caveats: Cumulated frequencies of public TCR beta families served to identify carriers of CMV plus the relevant HLA. HLA-C-restricted CMV clonotypes gave the most frequent clonotype in two of eight donors.

TCRdb re-derived calls from the reads in MiXCR, one entry per CDR3 protein. The sample lists approximately 120,000 distinct CDR3 sequences; about 28% were seen once. Note on this clonotype: Antigen specificity is unknown.

CDR1 and CDR2 from the germline V gene are MNHEY and SMNVEV (reference sequence). The V end was cut by 3 bases, the J end by 0 bases, with 6 bases between. This CDR3 has 15 amino acids. This sample comprised CD8+ T cells from cultured PBMCs, obtained from culture after CMV antigen stimulation. The V gene is TRBV27, the J gene TRBJ1-6; no firm D call. The source is a human donor in good health (CMV status not recorded). Some clones in this sample may be carry-over from other donors' samples. CDR3 loop: CASSLGFSYNSPLHF. CDR3 nucleotide sequence: TGTGCCAGCAGTTTGGGGTTCTCCTATAATTCACCCCTCCACTTT.